This T cell receptor (beta chain) is drawn from a study of identical twins. A universal primer site arose from template switching, and cDNA bore unique molecular identifiers. TCRdb reanalysed the 5' RACE reads using MiXCR and keeps one entry per CDR3 protein. The sample has approximately 630,000 distinct CDR3 sequences, less than 9% seen once. Whole-study results and caveats: A lower insertion count was a feature of abundant cord blood beta clonotypes, with no such feature in memory repertoires.

Germline V gene lookup returns CDR1 LNHNV and CDR2 YYDKDF (reference sequence). The CDR3 contains 14 residues. Deletions cut 8 bases from V and 1 base from J, with 11 bases between. This clonotype has at least ten counts. The antigen remains undetermined. These sequences were also reported in another study, on yellow fever vaccine responses in identical twins. As that study records: Reports say the vaccine T cell response in twins looked partly convergent and partly personalized.

The chain links TRBV15 to TRBJ2-2; no clear D gene. The sequence came from a woman between 18 and 29 years old in good health. The specimen sequenced was PBMCs. Here the CDR3 reads CATVQRENTGELFF. The CDR3 coding sequence is TGTGCCACCGTCCAGCGCGAGAACACCGGGGAGCTGTTTTTT.